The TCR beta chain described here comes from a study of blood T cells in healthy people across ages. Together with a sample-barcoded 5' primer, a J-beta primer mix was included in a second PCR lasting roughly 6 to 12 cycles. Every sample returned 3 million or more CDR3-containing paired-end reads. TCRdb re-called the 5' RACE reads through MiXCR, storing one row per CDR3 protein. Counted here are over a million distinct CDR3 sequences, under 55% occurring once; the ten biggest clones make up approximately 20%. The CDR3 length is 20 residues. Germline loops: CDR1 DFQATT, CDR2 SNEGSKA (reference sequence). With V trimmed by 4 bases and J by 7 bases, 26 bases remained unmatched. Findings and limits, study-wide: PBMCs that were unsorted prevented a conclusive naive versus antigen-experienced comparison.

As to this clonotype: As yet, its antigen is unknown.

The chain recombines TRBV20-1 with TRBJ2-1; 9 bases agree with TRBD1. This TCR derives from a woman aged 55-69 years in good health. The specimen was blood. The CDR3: CSATGQGVLETSTNPNEQFF. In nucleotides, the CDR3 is TGCAGTGCTACGGGACAGGGAGTTTTGGAGACTAGCACAAACCCAAATGAGCAGTTCTTC.